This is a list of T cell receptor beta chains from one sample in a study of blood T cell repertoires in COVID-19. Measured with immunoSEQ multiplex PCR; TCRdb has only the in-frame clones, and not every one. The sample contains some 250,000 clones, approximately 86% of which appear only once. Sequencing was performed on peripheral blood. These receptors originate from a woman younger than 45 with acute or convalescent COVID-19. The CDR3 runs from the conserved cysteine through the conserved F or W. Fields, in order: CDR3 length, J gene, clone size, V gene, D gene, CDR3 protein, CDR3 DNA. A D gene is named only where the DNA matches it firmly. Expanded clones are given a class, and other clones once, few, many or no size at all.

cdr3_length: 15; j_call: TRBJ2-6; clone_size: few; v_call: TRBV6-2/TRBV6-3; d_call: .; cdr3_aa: CASSRTGTGANVLTF; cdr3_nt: TGTGCCAGCAGCCGCACAGGGACTGGGGCCAACGTCCTGACTTTC
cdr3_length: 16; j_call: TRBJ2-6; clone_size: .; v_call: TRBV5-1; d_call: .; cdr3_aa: CASSSQGSSGANVLTF; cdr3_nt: TGCGCCAGCAGCTCTCAGGGTTCCTCTGGGGCCAACGTCCTGACTTTC
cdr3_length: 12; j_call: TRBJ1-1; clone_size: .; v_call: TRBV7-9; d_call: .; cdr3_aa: CAARGANTEAFF; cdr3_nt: TGTGCCGCGCGCGGGGCGAACACTGAAGCTTTCTTT
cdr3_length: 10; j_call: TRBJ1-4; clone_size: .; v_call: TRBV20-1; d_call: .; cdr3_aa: CSARHQKLFF; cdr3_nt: TGCAGTGCTAGGCACCAGAAACTGTTTTTT
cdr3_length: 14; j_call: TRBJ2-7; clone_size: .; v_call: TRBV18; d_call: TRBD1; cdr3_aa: CASSPLRQGAEQYF; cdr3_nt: TGTGCCAGCTCACCGCTGAGACAGGGGGCAGAGCAGTACTTC
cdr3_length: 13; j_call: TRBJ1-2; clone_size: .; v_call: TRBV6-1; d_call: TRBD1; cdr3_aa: CASSPGQNYGYTF; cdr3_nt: TGTGCCAGCAGCCCGGGACAGAATTATGGCTACACCTTC
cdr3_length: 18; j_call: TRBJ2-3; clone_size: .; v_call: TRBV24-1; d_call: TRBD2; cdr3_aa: CATSDPTKAGGQAATQYF; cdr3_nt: TGTGCCACCAGTGACCCAACTAAAGCGGGAGGGCAAGCAGCTACGCAGTATTTT
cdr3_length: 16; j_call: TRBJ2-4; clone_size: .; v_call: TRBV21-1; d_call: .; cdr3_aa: CASSRGAGLAKNIQYF; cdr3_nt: TGTGCCAGCAGCCGGGGGGCAGGCTTAGCCAAAAACATTCAGTACTTC
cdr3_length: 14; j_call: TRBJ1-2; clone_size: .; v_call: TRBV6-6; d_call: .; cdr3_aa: CASSYIQGSYGYTF; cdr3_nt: TGTGCCAGCAGTTACATCCAGGGCTCCTATGGCTACACCTTC
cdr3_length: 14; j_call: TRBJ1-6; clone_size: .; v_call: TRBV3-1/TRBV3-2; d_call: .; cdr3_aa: CASSQVTSGSPLHF; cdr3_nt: TGTGCCAGCAGCCAAGTCACTTCAGGGTCACCCCTCCACTTT
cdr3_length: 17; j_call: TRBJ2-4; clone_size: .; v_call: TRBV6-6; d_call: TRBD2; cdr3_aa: CASSPGTSGSAKNIQYF; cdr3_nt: TGTGCCAGCAGTCCTGGGACTAGCGGGAGTGCCAAAAACATTCAGTACTTC
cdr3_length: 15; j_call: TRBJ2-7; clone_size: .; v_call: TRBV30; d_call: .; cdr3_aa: CAWAPLAPTVYEQYF; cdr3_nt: TGTGCCTGGGCCCCCCTAGCGCCGACGGTCTACGAGCAGTACTTC
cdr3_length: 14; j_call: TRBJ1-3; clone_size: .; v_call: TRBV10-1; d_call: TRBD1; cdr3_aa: CASSPTGAGNTIYF; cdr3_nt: TGCGCCAGCAGCCCGACAGGGGCTGGAAACACCATATATTTT
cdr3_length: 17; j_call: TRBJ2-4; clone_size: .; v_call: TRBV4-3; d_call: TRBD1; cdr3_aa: CASSQDSGQGMQNIQYF; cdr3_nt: TGCGCCAGCAGCCAAGATTCGGGACAGGGAATGCAAAACATTCAGTACTTC
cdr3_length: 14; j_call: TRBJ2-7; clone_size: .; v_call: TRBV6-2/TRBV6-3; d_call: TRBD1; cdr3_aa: CASSVDRGLYEQYF; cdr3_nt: TGTGCCAGCAGTGTGGACAGGGGTTTGTACGAGCAGTACTTC
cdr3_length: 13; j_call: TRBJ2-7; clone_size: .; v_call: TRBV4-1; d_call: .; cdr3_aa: CASSQGQHYEQYF; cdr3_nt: TGCGCCAGCAGCCAAGGACAGCACTACGAGCAGTACTTC
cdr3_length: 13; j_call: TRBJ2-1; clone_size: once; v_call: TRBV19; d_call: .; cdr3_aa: CASSIRDYNEQFF; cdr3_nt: TGTGCCAGTAGTATCCGAGACTACAATGAGCAGTTCTTC
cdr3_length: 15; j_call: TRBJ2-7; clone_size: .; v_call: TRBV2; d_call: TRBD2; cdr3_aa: CASSDGGSPAYEQYF; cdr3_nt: TGTGCCAGCAGTGACGGCGGGAGCCCAGCCTACGAGCAGTACTTC
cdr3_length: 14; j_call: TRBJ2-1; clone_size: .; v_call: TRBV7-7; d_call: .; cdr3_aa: CASSPSGPYNEQFF; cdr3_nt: TGTGCCAGCAGCCCAAGTGGCCCCTACAATGAGCAGTTCTTC
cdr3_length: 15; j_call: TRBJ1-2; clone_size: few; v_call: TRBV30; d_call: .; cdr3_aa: CAWVRRGGSSYGYTF; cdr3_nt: TGTGCCTGGGTGAGGAGGGGGGGGTCCTCCTATGGCTACACCTTC
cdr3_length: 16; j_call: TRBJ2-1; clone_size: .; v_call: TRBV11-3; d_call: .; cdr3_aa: CASSLDPGLFYNEQFF; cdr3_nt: TGTGCCAGCAGCTTAGACCCGGGTCTTTTCTACAATGAGCAGTTCTTC
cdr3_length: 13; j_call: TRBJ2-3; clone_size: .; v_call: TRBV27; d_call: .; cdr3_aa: CASSTRPRDTQYF; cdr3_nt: TGTGCCAGCAGCACCCGTCCCCGGGATACGCAGTATTTT
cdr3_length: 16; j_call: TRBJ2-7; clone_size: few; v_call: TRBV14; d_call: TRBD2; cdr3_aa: CASSQVRLAGSYEQYF; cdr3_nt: TGTGCCAGCAGCCAAGTGCGTCTAGCGGGTTCCTACGAGCAGTACTTC
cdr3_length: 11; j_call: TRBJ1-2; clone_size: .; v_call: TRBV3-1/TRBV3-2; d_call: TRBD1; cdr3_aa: CASSQDRDSHF; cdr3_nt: TGTGCCAGCAGCCAAGATCGGGACAGCCACTTC
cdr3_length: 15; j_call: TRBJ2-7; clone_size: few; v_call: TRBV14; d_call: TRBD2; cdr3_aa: CASTASGTTSNEQYF; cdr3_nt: TGTGCCAGCACCGCTAGCGGGACCACCAGCAACGAGCAGTACTTC
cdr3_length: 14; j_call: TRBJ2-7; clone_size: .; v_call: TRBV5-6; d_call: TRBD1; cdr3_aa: CASNLGGQSYEQYF; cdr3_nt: TGTGCCAGCAACTTAGGGGGACAGTCCTACGAGCAGTACTTC
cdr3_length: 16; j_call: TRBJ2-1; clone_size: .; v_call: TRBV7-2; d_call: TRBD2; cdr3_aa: CASSQYPVASGFRQFF; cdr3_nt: TGTGCCAGCAGCCAATACCCCGTGGCTAGCGGGTTTCGGCAGTTCTTC
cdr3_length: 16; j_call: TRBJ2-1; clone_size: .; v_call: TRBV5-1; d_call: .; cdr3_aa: CASSLGTVLIHNEQFF; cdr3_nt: TGCGCCAGCAGCTTGGGGACAGTCTTAATCCACAATGAGCAGTTCTTC
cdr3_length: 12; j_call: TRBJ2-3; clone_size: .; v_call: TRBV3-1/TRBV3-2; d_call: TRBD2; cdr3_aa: CASSPSGSTQYF; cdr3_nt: TGTGCCAGCAGCCCTAGCGGGTCTACGCAGTATTTT
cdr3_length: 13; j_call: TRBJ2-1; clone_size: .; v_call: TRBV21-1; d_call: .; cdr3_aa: CASLAGGPYEQFF; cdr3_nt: TGTGCCAGCTTGGCGGGAGGGCCATATGAGCAGTTCTTC
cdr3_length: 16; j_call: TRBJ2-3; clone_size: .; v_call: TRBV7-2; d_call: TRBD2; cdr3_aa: CASSSGLAAHTDTQYF; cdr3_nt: TGTGCCAGCAGCTCGGGACTAGCGGCCCACACAGATACGCAGTATTTT
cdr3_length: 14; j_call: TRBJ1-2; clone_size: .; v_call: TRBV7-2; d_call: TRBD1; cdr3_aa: CASSHKADRGDYTF; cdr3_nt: TGTGCCAGCAGCCATAAAGCCGACAGGGGGGACTACACCTTC
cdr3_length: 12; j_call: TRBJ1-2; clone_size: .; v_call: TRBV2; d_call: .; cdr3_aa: CASSVSSYGYTF; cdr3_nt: TGTGCCAGCAGTGTGTCTAGCTATGGCTACACCTTC
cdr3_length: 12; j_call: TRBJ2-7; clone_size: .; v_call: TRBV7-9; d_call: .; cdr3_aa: CASSLTAYEQYF; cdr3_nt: TGTGCCAGCAGCCTCACGGCCTACGAGCAGTACTTC
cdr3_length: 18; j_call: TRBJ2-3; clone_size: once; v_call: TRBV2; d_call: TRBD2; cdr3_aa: CASITGTSGRWVTDTQYF; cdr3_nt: TGTGCCAGCATTACCGGGACTAGCGGGAGATGGGTCACAGATACGCAGTATTTT
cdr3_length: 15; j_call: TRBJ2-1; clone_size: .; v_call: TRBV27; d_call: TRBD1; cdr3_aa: CASSPGQGMGNEQFF; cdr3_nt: TGTGCCAGCAGTCCCGGACAGGGAATGGGTAATGAGCAGTTCTTC
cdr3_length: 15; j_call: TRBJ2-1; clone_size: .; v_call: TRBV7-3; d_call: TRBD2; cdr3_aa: CASSPRLAGYNEQFF; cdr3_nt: TGTGCCAGCAGCCCTAGACTAGCGGGTTACAATGAGCAGTTCTTC
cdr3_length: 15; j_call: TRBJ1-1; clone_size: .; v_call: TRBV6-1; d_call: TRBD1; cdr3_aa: CASSETGGASTEAFF; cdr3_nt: TGTGCCAGCAGTGAAACAGGGGGCGCGAGCACTGAAGCTTTCTTT
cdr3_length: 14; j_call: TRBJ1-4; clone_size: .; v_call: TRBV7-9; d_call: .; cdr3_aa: CASSDRDTDEKLFF; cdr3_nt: TGTGCCAGCAGCGACCGGGACACTGATGAAAAACTGTTTTTT
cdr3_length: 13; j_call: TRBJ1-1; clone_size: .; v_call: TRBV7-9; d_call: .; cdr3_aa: CASSLVRGTEAFF; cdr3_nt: TGTGCCAGCAGCTTAGTACGGGGCACTGAAGCTTTCTTT